This section outlines one TCR beta chain sequence together with its context. With 7 bases clipped from V and 6 bases from J, the junction kept 1 base outside the gene matches. CDR3 length: 11 amino acids. Germline V gene data show CDR1 as MNHNY and CDR2 as SVGAGI (reference sequence). This entry is derived from a study of blood T cell repertoires in COVID-19. Study in general: PBMCs, B-cell-depleted T cells, or T cells provided the cDNA or gDNA that made up the material.

Per the authors' pipeline: For nucleated cells, counts were estimated from reference gene primer amplification. Sequencing used immunoSEQ multiplex PCR; TCRdb keeps in-frame clones, though not all of them. For V, J and clone size, that table is used; D and trimming come from the DNA. The sample holds about 71,000 clones, roughly 84% seen once. The sample consisted of peripheral blood. The sequence derives from a man aged 30 to 39 with COVID-19, enrolled during active disease. The V call is TRBV6-6, the J call TRBJ1-1, with TRBD1 matching over 8 bases. The DNA for the CDR3 is TGTGCCAGCACCAGGGGGCCTGAAGCTTTCTTT. Protein sequence: CASTRGPEAFF.